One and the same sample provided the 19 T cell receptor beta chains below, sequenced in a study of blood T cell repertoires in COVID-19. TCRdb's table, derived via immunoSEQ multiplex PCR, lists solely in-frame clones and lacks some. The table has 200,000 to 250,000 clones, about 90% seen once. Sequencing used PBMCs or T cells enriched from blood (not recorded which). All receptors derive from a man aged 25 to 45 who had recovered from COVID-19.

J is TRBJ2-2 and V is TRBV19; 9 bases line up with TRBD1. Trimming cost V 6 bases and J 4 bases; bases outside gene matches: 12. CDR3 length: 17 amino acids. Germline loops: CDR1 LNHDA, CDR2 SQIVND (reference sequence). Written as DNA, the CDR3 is TGTGCCAGTAGGGAACCCGGCGGGACAGGGACCACCGGGGAGCTGTTTTTT. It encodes CASREPGGTGTTGELFF.

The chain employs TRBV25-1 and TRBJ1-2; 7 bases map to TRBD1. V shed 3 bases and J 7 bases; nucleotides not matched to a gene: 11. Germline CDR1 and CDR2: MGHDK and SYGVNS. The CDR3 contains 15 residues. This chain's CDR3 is CASSDGRQGVGGYTF. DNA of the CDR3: TGTGCCAGCAGTGACGGGAGACAGGGAGTGGGTGGCTACACCTTC.

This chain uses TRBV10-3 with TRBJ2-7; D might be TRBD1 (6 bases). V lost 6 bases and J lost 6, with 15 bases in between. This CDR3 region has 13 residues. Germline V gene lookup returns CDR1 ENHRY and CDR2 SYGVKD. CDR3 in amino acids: CAISGQLTFEQYF. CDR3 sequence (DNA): TGTGCCATCAGCGGACAGCTCACCTTCGAGCAGTACTTC.

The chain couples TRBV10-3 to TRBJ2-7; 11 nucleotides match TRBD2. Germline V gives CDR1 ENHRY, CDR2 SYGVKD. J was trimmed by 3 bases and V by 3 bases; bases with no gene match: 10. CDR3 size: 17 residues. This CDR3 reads CAISDPAGGTSGYEQYF. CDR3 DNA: TGTGCCATCAGTGACCCGGCGGGGGGGACTAGCGGCTACGAGCAGTACTTC.

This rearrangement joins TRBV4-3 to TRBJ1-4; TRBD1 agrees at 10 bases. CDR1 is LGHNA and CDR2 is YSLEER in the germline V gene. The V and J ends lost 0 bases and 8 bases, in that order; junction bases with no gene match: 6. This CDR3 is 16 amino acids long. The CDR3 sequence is CASSQDLTGGLEKLFF. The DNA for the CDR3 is TGCGCCAGCAGCCAAGACTTGACAGGGGGCTTGGAAAAACTGTTTTTT.

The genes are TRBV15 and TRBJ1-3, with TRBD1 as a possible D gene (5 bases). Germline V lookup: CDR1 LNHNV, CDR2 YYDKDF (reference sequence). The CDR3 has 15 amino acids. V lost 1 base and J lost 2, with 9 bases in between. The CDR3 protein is CATSRVGGAGNTIYF. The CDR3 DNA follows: TGTGCCACCAGCAGAGTGGGGGGGGCTGGAAACACCATATATTTT.

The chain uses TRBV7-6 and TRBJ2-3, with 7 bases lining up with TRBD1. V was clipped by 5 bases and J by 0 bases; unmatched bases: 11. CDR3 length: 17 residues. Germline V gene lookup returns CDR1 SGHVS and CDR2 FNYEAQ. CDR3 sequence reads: CASSLRAGTASTDTQYF. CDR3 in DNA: TGTGCCAGCAGCCTACGTGCCGGGACAGCTAGCACAGATACGCAGTATTTT.

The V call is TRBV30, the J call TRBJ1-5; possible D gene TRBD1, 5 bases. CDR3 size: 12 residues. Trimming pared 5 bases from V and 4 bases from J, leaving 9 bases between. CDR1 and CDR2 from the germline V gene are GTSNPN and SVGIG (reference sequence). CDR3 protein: CAWGGGNQPQHF. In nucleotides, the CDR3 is TGTGCCTGGGGTGGGGGGAATCAGCCCCAGCATTTT.

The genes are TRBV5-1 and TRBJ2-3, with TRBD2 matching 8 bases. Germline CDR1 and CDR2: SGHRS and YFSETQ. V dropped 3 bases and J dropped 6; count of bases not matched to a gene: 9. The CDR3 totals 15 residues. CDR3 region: CASSSASGGWDTQYF. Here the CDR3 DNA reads TGCGCCAGCAGCTCGGCGAGCGGGGGTTGGGATACGCAGTATTTT.

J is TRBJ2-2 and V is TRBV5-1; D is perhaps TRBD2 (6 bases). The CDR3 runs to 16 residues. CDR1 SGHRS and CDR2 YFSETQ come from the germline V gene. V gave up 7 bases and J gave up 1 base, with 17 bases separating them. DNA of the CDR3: TGCGCCAGCTCTTCTGTGGGAGGACGGAACACCGGGGAGCTGTTTTTT. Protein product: CASSSVGGRNTGELFF.

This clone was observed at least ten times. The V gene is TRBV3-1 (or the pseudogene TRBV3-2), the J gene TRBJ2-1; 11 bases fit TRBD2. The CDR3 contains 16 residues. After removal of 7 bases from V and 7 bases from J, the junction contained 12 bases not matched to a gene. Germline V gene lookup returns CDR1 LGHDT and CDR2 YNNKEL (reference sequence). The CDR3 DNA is TGTGCCAGCACCCGGGAAACTAGCGGGAGTTTTAATGAGCAGTTCTTC. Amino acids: CASTRETSGSFNEQFF.

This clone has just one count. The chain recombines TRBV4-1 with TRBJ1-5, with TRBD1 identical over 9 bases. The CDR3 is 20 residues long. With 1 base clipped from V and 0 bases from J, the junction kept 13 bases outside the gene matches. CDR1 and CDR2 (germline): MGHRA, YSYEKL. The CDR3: CASSQGTVGTGPYSNQPQHF. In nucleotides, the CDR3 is TGCGCCAGCAGCCAAGGAACCGTCGGGACAGGGCCCTATAGCAATCAGCCCCAGCATTTT.

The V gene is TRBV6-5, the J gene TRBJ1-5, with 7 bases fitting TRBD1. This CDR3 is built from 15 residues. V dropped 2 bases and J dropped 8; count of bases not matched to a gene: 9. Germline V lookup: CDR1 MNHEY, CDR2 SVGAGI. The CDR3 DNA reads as TGTGCCAGCAGTTACGGGAGGGGGCGGGGGGAGCCCCAGCATTTT. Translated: CASSYGRGRGEPQHF.

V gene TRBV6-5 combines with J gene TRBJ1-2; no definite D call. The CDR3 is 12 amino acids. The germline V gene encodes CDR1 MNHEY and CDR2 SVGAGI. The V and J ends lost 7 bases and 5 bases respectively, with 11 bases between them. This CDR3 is CASTERGYGYTF. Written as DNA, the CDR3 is TGTGCCAGCACCGAACGAGGGTATGGCTACACCTTC.

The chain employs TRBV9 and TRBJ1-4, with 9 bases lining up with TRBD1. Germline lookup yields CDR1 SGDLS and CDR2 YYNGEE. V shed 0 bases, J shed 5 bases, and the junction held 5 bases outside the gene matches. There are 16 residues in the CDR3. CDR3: CASSVGRGTGNEKLFF. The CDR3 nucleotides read TGTGCCAGCAGCGTAGGTAGGGGGACAGGGAATGAAAAACTGTTTTTT.

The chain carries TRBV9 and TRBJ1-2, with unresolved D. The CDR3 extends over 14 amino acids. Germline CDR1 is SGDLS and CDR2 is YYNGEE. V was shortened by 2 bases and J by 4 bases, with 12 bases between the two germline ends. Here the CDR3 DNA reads TGTGCCAGCAGCGTCCACGTGGCGGGCTATGGCTACACCTTC. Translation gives CASSVHVAGYGYTF.

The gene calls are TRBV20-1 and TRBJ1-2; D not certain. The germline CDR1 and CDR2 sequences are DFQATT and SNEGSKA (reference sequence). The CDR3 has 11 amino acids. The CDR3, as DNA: TGCAGCGCCCTAGAAAGCTATGGCTACACCTTC. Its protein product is CSALESYGYTF.

CDR3 nucleotide sequence: TGTGCCACCAGCTCTACAGGGGGCGCCGATGAAAAACTGTTTTTT. Its protein product is CATSSTGGADEKLFF. The gene calls are TRBV24-1 and TRBJ1-4; TRBD1 matches at 9 bases. CDR3 length equals 15 residues. Losses at the gene ends were 7 bases for V and 6 bases for J; bases not matched to a gene: 8. The germline V gene encodes CDR1 KGHDR and CDR2 SFDVKD.

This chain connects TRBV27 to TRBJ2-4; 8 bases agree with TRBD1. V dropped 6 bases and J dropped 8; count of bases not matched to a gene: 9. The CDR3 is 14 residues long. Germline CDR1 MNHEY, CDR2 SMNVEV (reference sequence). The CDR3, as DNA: TGTGCCAGCAGGGGAAAGGGACAGGCCCACATTCAGTACTTC. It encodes CASRGKGQAHIQYF.